This T cell receptor (beta chain) came from a study of blood T cell repertoires in COVID-19. Study at large: Sources were T cells, B-cell-depleted T cells, or PBMCs; the material itself was cDNA or gDNA.

Residents of about two dozen US areas, aged roughly 18 to 89 years, made up the participants. Clinical history reported by participants formed the basis on which cohorts were assigned. Method: immunoSEQ multiplex PCR; TCRdb's copy keeps in-frame clones and lacks some. Of about 350,000 clones listed, roughly 87% are singletons. This receptor was taken from a woman younger than 45 who had recovered from COVID-19. Material: PBMCs or T cells enriched from blood (not recorded which).

CDR3 sequence reads: CASSSLTGELYEQYF. CDR3 bases: TGTGCCAGCAGCTCCCTCACCGGGGAACTTTACGAGCAGTACTTC. The V gene is TRBV7-9, the J gene TRBJ2-7, with D possibly TRBD2 on 5 matching bases. This CDR3 has 15 residues. The germline V gene encodes CDR1 SEHNR and CDR2 FQNEAQ (reference sequence). The V gene lost 4 bases and the J gene lost 4 bases, with 17 bases spanning the gap.